This T cell receptor (beta chain) appears in the sequencing data of a study of cytomegalovirus exposure and HLA in healthy donors. The overall study: Early release data held some 80 million unique TCRs from HLA-typed donors.

Comment on this clone: Antigen specificity is unknown.

V was shortened by 2 bases and J by 0 bases, with 13 bases between the two germline ends. The CDR3 is 16 amino acids. The V gene's germline CDR1 is MNHEY and CDR2 SVGAGI. Study observations and caveats: Cytomegalovirus association was listed for 164 TCR beta chains. Across donors, sequencing depth was assumed by presence/absence analyses to be roughly uniform.

This PCR relied on a set of 60 Vbeta primers and 13 Jbeta primers. Clones were read by immunoSEQ multiplex PCR, and TCRdb kept only the in-frame ones, dropping some. The sample lists under 300,000 clones, 80% to 95% seen once, with 1.7% in the top ten. The receptor comes from a girl aged 2 to 9 in good health and CMV-seronegative. Material: PBMCs. This chain uses TRBV6-5 with TRBJ1-1, with TRBD1 as a possible D gene (5 bases). Written as DNA, the CDR3 is TGTGCCAGCAGTTACGGGTGGGGGGGTCTGAACACTGAAGCTTTCTTT. Translation: CASSYGWGGLNTEAFF.